This T cell receptor beta chain was sequenced in a study of shared clonotypes between healthy human individuals. Here immunoSEQ multiplex PCR was the method, and the copy in TCRdb shows in-frame clones only, minus some. Of approximately 2,300,000 clones listed, 92% are singletons. As regards this clone: Its antigen is as yet unknown.

CD4+ cells yielded CD45RA+ naive and CD45RA-negative memory subsets. The study, taken as a whole, reports: Non-shared clonotypes showed lower generation probabilities than clonotypes common to all four donors.

Trimming took 3 bases from V and 2 from J, leaving 12 bases between them. There are 14 residues in the CDR3. The germline CDR1 and CDR2 sequences are SGDLS and YYNGEE. The V call is TRBV9, the J call TRBJ2-7, with D possibly matching TRBD2 (6 bases). This clonotype originated in a man between 18 and 29 years old in good health. Some clones in this sample may be carry-over from other donors' samples. Sequencing was performed on naive CD4+ T cells from PBMCs. The subset here: CD45RA+ positively selected. The chain's CDR3 is CASSGRDWTYEQYF. CDR3 in DNA: TGTGCCAGCAGCGGCCGGGACTGGACCTACGAGCAGTACTTC.